Detailed here is one T cell receptor beta chain. An end of the junction differs from the germline gene, which may be a read error. The sample originates from a study of T cells in Graves' hyperthyroidism and ophthalmopathy. The diagnostic basis comprised clinical symptoms, serum thyroxine and TRAb, thyroid ultrasound and orbital computed tomography. The CDR3 regions of TCR beta were amplified from RNA transcripts. First-round RT-PCR targeting the TCR CDR3 was performed with the HTBI primer set. MiXCR, run by TCRdb on the multiplex PCR reads, gives a single entry per CDR3 protein. The top ten hold roughly a sixth of the sample, which has about 690,000 distinct CDR3 sequences, 17% seen once. The source material was blood. The TCR sequence derives from a man over 45 with Graves' hyperthyroidism.

CDR3 region: CASSLNGDSQEAQYF. CDR3 DNA sequence: TGCGCCAGCAGCTTGAATGGAGACTCCCAAGAGGCCCAGTACTTC. This chain connects TRBV5-1 to TRBJ2-5, with D unresolved. This CDR3 has 15 residues. Germline CDR1 SGHRS, CDR2 YFSETQ.